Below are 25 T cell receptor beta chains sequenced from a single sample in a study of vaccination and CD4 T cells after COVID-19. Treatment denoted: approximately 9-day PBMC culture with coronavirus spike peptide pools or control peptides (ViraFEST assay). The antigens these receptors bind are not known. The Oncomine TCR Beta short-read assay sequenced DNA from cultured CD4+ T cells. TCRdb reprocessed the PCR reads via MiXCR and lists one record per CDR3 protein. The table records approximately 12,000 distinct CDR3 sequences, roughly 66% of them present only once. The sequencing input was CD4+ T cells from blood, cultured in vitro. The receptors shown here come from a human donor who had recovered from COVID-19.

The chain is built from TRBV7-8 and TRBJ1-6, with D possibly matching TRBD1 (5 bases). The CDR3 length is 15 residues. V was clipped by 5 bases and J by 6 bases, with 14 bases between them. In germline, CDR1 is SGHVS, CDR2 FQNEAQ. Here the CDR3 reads CASSGRTLFNSPLHF. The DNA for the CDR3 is TGTGCCAGCAGCGGGAGGACACTCTTTAATTCACCCCTCCACTTT.

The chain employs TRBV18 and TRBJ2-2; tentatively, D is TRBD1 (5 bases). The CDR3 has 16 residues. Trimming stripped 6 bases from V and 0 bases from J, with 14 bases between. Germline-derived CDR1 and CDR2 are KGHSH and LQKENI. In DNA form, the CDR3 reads TGTGCCAGCTCCAGCGACAGACCTTCGAACACCGGGGAGCTGTTTTTT. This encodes CASSSDRPSNTGELFF.

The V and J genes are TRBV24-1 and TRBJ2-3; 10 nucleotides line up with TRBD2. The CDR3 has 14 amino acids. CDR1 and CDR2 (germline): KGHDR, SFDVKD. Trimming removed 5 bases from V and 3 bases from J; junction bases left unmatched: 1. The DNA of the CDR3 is TGTGCCACCAGTGGGACTAGCGGTACAGATACGCAGTATTTT. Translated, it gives CATSGTSGTDTQYF.

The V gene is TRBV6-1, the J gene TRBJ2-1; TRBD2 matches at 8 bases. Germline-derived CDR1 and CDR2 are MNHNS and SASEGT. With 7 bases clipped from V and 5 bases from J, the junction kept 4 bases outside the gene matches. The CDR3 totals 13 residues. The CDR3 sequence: CASTPGGDNEQFF. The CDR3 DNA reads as TGTGCCAGCACCCCCGGGGGGGACAATGAGCAGTTCTTC.

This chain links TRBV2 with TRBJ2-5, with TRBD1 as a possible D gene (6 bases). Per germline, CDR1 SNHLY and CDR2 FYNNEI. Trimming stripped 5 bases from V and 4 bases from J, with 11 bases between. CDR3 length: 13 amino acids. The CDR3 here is CASSTDSRETQYF. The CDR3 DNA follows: TGTGCCAGCAGTACGGACAGCAGAGAGACCCAGTACTTC.

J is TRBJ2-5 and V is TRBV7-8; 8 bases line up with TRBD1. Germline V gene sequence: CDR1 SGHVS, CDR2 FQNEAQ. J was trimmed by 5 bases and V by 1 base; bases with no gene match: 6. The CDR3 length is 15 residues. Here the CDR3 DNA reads TGTGCCAGCAGCTTAGAGGGGACAGGAATGGAGACCCAGTACTTC. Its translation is CASSLEGTGMETQYF.

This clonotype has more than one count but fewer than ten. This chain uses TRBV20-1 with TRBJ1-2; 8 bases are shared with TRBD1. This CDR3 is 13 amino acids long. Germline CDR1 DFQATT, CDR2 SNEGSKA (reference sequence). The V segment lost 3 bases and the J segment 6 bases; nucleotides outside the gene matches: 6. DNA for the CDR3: TGCAGTGCTAGTGGATCGACAGGGGATGGCTACACCTTC. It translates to CSASGSTGDGYTF.

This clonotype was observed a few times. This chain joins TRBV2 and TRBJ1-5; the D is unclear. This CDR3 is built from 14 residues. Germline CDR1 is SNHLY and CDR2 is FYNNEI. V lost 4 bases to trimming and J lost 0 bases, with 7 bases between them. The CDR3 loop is CASSGLDSNQPQHF. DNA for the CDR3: TGTGCCAGCAGTGGGTTGGATAGCAATCAGCCCCAGCATTTT.

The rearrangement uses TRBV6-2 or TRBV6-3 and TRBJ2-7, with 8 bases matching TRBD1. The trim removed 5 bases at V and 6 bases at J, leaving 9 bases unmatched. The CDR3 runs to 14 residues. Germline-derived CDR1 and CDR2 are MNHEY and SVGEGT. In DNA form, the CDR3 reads TGTGCCAGCAGTACCCCTACAGGGGGACGCGAGCAGTACTTC. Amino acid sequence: CASSTPTGGREQYF.

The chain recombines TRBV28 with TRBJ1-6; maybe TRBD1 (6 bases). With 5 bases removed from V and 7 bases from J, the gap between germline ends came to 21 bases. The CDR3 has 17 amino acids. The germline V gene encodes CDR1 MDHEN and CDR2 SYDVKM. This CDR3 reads CASSGPQGGERNSPLHF. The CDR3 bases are TGTGCCAGCAGTGGACCACAGGGCGGAGAACGGAATTCACCCCTCCACTTT.

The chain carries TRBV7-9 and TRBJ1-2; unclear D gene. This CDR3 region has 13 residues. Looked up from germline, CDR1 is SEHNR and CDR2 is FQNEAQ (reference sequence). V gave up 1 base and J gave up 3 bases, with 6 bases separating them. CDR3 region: CASSLVRDYGYTF. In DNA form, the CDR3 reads TGTGCCAGCAGCTTAGTTAGGGACTATGGCTACACCTTC.

The DNA for the CDR3 is TGTGCCTGCCTCCGGGGATCAGGAGAGACCCAGTACTTC. The encoded protein is CACLRGSGETQYF. J is TRBJ2-5 and V is TRBV30; possible D gene TRBD2, 5 bases. The CDR3 contains 13 residues. V shed 6 bases and J shed 4 bases, with 15 bases lying between them. Per germline, CDR1 GTSNPN and CDR2 SVGIG (reference sequence). Full variable domain (rest looked up from reference TRBV30 and TRBJ2-5): SQTIHQWPATLVQPVGSPLSLECTVEGTSNPNLYWYRQAAGRGLQLLFYSVGIGQISSEVPQNLSASRPQDRQFILSSKKLLLSDSGFYLCACLRGSGETQYFGPGTRLLVL.

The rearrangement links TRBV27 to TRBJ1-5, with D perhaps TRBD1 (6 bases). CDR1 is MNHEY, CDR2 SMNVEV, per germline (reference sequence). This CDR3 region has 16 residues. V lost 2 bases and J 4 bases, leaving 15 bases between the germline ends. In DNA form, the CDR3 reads TGTGCCAGCAGTTTACGACCACTGGACAGAAATCAGCCCCAGCATTTT. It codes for CASSLRPLDRNQPQHF.

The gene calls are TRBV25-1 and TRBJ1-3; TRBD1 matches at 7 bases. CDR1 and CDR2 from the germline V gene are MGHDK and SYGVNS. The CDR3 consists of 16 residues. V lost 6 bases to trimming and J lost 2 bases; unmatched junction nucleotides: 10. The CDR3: CASSLAGQITGNTIYF. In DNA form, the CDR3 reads TGTGCCAGCAGCCTGGCGGGACAGATCACTGGAAACACCATATATTTT.

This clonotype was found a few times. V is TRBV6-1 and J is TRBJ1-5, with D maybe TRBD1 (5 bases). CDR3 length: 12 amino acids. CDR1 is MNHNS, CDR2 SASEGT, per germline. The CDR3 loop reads CADQGNNQPQHF. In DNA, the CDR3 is TGTGCAGACCAGGGAAACAATCAGCCCCAGCATTTT.

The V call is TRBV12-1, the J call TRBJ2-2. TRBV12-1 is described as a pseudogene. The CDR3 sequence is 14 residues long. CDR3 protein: CASSFLQRTGELFF. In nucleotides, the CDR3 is TGTGCCAGCAGCTTTCTCCAGCGCACCGGGGAGCTGTTTTTT.

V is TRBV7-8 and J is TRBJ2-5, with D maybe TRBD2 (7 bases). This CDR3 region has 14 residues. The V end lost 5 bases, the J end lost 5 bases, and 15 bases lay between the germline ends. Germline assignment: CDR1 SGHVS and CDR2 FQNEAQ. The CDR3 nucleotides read TGTGCCAGCAGCAGGGGGGGGCTAGAGGAGACCCAGTACTTC. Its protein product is CASSRGGLEETQYF.

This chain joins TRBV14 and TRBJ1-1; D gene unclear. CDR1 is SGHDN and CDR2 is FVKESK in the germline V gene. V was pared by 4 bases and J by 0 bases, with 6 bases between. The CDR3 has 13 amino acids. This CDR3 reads CASSLNMNTEAFF. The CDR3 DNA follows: TGTGCCAGCAGCCTTAATATGAACACTGAAGCTTTCTTT.

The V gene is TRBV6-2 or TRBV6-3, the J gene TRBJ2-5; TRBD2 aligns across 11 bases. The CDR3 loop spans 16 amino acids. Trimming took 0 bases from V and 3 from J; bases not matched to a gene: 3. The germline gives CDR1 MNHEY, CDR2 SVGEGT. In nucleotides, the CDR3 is TGTGCCAGCAGTTACTCACGGGGACTAGCGGAAGAGACCCAGTACTTC. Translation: CASSYSRGLAEETQYF.

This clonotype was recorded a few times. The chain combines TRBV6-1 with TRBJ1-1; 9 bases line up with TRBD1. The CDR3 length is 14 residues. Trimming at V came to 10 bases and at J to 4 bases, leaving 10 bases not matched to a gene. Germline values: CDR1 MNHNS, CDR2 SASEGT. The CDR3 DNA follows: TGTGCCACCTCGACAGGGGGGGAGAGCACTGAAGCTTTCTTT. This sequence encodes CATSTGGESTEAFF.

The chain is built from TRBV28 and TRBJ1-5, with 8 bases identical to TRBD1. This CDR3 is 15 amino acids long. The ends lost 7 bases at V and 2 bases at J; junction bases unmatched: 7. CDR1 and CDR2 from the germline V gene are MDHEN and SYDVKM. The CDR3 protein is CASILDRVGNQPQHF. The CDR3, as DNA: TGTGCCAGCATCCTGGACAGGGTGGGCAATCAGCCCCAGCATTTT.

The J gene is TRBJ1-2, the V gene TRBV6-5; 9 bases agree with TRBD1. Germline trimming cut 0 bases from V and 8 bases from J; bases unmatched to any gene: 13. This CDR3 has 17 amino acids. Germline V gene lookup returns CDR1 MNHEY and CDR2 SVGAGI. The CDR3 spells CASSYSGSGQGTKGYTF. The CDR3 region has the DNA TGTGCCAGCAGTTACTCGGGGTCTGGACAGGGGACGAAGGGCTACACCTTC.

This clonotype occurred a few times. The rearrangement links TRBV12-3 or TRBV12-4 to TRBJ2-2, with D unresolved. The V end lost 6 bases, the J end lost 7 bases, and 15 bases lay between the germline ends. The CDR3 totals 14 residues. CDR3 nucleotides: TGTGCCAGCAGGCCCTCCTCCGGGCTCGGGGAGCTGTTTTTT. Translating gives CASRPSSGLGELFF.

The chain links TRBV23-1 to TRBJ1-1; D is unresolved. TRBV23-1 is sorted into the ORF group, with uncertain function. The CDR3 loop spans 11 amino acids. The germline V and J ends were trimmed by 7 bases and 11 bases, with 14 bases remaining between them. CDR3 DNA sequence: TGCGCCAGCAAGAGCGGCCCGACGGCTTTCTTT. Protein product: CASKSGPTAFF.

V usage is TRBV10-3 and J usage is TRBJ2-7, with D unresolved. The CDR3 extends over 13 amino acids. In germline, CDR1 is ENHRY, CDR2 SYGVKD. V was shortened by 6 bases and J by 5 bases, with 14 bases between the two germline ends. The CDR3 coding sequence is TGTGCCATCAGCCCCGGGTCTCACAACGAGCAGTACTTC. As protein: CAISPGSHNEQYF.